The entry below describes one TCR beta chain. Its antigen is still unknown. Per-base quality was not reported, and no clone a single base away is much larger than it. The library was prepared using 5' RACE. These reads were obtained on a NextSeq 500. The TCR library protocol attached unique molecular identifiers to individual cDNA molecules to correct for sequencing error and PCR bias. Both TCR alpha and beta chains were sequenced, and tight co-correlation was observed between alpha and beta sequence abundances in each sample. As for the authors' bioinformatics: Decombinator V4 was used to perform V gene, J gene and CDR3 annotation of TCR sequences. Expanded TCRs were defined as changing significantly between any two time points under a Poisson model with p below 0.0001. TCR abundances were normalised to the total number of TCRs sequenced in each sample and reported as counts per million. TRAV1-2 paired with TRAJ12, TRAJ20 or TRAJ33 defined MAIT TCRs, while TRAV10 paired with TRAJ18 defined iNKT TCRs. A search of VDJdb, accessed on 1 November 2021, was run for TCRs annotated to CMV, EBV and SARS-CoV-2, with TCRs annotated for multiple antigens excluded. Using fastp trimming at Q25 and MiXCR clonotype assembly, TCRdb reanalyzed the public sequencing data and kept in-frame beta chains. CDR3 protein duplicates are merged, each entry listing the most common genes and DNA. These V and J calls rely on TCRdb rather than the paper's analysis. The sample table records about 67,000 distinct CDR3 sequences; approximately 9.1% of these occur just once. Of the sample, 15% falls within the top ten clones.

This was a case-control study nested in a cohort of healthcare workers in London, UK, who had nasopharyngeal swab PCR tests and blood samples taken every week. Healthcare workers were recruited between 23 and 31 March 2020, during the week of the UK lockdown, and were followed weekly for up to about 16 weeks. This sample stems from a study of early T cells in non-severe SARS-CoV-2 infection (TCRdb year 2021). Concerning the study at large: TCR sequencing used bulk RNA from unsorted whole blood, so alpha and beta chains could not be paired. The investigation overall reported the following: Matching against VDJdb was skewed toward anti-spike CD8 responses, likely underestimated virus-specific expansions, and missed private and CD4 specificities.

Measured from the cysteine to the phenylalanine, the CDR3 is 15 residues long. Only the CDR3 portion is preserved as DNA: 45 bases, with reading frame beginning at the first base. The junction shows trimming of 4 bases on V and 3 bases on J, and the gene matches do not reach 6 bases of it. The sequenced sample was whole blood, obtained at baseline. The receptor chain draws on TRBV12-3 or TRBV12-4 and TRBJ2-1, with 7 central nucleotides matching TRBD1. This TCR was sampled from an adult who was a healthcare worker with PCR-confirmed SARS-CoV-2 infection or an uninfected control (not recorded which). The nucleotide sequence is given as TGTGCCAGCAGTTCCGGGACAGAAAACTACAATGAGCAGTTCTTC. Its translation reads: CASSSGTENYNEQFF.